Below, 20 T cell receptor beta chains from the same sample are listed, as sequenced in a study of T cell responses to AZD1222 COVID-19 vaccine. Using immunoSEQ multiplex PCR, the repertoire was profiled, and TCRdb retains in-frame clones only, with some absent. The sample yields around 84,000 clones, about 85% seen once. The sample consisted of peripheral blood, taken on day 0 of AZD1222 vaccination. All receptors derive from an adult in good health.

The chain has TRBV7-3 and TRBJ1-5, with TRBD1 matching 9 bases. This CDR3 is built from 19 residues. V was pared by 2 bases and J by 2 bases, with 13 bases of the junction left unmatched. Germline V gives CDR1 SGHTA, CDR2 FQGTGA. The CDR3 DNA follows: TGTGCCAGCAGCTTATTTAGGGACAGGGAAGCCCCCTGCAATCAGCCCCAGCATTTT. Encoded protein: CASSLFRDREAPCNQPQHF.

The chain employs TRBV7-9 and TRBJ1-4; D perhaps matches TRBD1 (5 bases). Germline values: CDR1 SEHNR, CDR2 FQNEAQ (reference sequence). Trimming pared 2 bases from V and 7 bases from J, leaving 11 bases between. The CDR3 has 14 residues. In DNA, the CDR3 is TGTGCCAGCAGCTTATCGGGGACGGGTGAAAAACTGTTTTTT. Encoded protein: CASSLSGTGEKLFF.

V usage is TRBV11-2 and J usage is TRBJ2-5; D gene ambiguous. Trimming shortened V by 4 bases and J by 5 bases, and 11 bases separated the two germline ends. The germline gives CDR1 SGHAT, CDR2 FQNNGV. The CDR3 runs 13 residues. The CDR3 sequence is CASSSDRGETQYF. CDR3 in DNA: TGTGCCAGCAGCTCCGACCGTGGGGAGACCCAGTACTTC.

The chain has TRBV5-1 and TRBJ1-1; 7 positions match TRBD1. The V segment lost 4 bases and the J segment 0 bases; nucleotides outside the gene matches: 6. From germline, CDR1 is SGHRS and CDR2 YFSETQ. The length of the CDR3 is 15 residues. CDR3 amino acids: CASSRRGQMNTEAFF. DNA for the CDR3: TGCGCCAGCAGCAGACGGGGACAGATGAACACTGAAGCTTTCTTT.

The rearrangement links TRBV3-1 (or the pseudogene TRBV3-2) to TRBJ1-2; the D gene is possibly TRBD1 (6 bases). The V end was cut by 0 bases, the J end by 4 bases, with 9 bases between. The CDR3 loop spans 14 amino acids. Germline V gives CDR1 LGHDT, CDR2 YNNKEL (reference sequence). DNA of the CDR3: TGTGCCAGCAGCCAAGATCAGACAGGCTATGGCTACACCTTC. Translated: CASSQDQTGYGYTF.

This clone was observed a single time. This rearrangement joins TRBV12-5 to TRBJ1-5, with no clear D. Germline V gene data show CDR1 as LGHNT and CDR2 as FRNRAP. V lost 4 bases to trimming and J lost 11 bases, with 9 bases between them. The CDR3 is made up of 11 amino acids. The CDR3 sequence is CASGSATTQHF. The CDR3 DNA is TGTGCTAGTGGTTCGGCTACGACCCAGCATTTT.

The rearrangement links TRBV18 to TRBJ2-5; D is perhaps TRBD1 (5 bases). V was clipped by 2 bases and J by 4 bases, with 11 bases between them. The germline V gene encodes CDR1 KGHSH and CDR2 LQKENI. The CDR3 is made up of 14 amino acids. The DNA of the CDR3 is TGTGCCAGCTCACCAGCCGCAGGGCGAGAGACCCAGTACTTC. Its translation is CASSPAAGRETQYF.

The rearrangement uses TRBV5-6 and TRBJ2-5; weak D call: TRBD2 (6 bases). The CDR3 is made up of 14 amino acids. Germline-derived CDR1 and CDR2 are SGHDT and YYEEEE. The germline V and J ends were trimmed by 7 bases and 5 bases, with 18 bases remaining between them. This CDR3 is CASSHGGLSETQYF. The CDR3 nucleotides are TGTGCCAGCTCACACGGAGGGTTGTCGGAGACCCAGTACTTC.

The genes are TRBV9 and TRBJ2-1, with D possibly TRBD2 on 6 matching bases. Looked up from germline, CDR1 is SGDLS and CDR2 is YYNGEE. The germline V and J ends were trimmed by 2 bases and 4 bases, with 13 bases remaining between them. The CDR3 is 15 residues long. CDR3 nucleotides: TGTGCCAGCAGCGTGCGGGACTCGGAATACAATGAGCAGTTCTTC. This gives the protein CASSVRDSEYNEQFF.

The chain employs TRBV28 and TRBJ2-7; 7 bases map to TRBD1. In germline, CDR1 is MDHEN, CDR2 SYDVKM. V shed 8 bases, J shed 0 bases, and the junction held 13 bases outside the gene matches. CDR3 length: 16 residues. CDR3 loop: CASSFILWTGSYEQYF. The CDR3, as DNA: TGTGCCAGCTCGTTCATCCTTTGGACAGGCTCCTACGAGCAGTACTTC.

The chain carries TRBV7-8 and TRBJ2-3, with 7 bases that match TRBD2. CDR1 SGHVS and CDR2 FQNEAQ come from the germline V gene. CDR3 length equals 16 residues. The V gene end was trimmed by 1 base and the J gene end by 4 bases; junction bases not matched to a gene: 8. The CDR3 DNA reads TGTGCCAGCAGCTTAGGAGGGACGGGGAGGGCAGATACGCAGTATTTT. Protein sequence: CASSLGGTGRADTQYF.

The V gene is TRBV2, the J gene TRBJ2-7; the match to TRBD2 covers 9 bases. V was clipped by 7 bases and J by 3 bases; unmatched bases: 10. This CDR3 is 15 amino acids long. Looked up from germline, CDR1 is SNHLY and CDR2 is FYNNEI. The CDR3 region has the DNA TGTGCCAGCATGGGGCTAGCGGGACTAAACTACGAGCAGTACTTC. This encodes CASMGLAGLNYEQYF.

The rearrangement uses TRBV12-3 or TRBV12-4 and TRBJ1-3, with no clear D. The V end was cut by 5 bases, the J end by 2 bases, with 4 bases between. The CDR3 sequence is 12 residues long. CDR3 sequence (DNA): TGTGCCAGCAGTCCACCTGGAAACACCATATATTTT. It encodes CASSPPGNTIYF.

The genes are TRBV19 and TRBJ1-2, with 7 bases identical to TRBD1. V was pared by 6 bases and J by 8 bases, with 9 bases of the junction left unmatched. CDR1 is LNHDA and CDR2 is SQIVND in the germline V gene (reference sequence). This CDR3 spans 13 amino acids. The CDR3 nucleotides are TGTGCCAGTAGCTCCCAAAACAGGGGAGGCTACACCTTC. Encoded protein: CASSSQNRGGYTF. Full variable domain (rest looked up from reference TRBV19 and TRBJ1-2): DGGITQSPKYLFRKEGQNVTLSCEQNLNHDAMYWYRQDPGQGLRLIYYSQIVNDFQKGDIAEGYSVSREKKESFPLTVTSAQKNPTAFYLCASSSQNRGGYTFGSGTRLTVV.

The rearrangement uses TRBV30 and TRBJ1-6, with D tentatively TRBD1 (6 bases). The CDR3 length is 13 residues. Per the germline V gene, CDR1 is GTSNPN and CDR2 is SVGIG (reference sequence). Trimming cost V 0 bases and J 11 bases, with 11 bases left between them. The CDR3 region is CAWSVQGKAPLHF. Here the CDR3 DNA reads TGTGCCTGGAGTGTACAGGGCAAGGCACCCCTCCACTTT. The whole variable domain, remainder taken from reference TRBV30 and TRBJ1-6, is SQTIHQWPATLVQPVGSPLSLECTVEGTSNPNLYWYRQAAGRGLQLLFYSVGIGQISSEVPQNLSASRPQDRQFILSSKKLLLSDSGFYLCAWSVQGKAPLHFGNGTRLTVT.

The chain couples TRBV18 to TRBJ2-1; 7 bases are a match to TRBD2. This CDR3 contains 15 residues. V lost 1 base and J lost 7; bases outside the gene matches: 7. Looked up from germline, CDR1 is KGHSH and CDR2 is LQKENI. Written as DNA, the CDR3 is TGTGCCAGCTCACCACTGGGGGGGGATACGAATGAGCAGTTCTTC. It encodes CASSPLGGDTNEQFF.

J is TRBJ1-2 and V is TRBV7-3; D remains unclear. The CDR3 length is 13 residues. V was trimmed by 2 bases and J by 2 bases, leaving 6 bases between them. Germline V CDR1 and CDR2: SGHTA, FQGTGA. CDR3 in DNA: TGTGCCAGCAGCTTAGCCCCGAACTATGGCTACACCTTC. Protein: CASSLAPNYGYTF.

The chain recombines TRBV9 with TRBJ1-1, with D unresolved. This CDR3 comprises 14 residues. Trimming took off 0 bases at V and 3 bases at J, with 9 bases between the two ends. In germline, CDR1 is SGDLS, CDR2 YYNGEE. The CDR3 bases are TGTGCCAGCAGCGTAGGAGGTTACGACACTGAAGCTTTCTTT. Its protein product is CASSVGGYDTEAFF.

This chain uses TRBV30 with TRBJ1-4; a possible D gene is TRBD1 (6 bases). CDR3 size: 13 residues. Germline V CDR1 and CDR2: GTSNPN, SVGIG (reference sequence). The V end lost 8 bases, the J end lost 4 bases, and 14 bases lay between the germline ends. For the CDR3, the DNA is TGTGCCCAACAGACAGGCTTTAATGAAAAACTGTTTTTT. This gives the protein CAQQTGFNEKLFF.

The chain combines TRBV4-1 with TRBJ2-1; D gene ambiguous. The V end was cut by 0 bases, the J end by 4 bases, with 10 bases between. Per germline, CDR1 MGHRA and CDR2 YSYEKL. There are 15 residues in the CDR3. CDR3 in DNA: TGCGCCAGCAGCCAAGATACGGGCAGTTACAATGAGCAGTTCTTC. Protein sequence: CASSQDTGSYNEQFF.